The 22 T cell receptor beta chains in this list originate from one sample, sequenced in a study of cytomegalovirus exposure and HLA in healthy donors. In the PCR, 60 Vbeta and 13 Jbeta primers were used. The data were produced by immunoSEQ multiplex PCR, yet TCRdb's version contains in-frame clones alone and is incomplete. The sample comprises roughly 130,000 clones, 61% of which are singletons, and less than 2% rests with the top ten. The sequencing input was PBMCs. These receptors came from a male donor in good health and CMV-seronegative.

This clone was recorded only once. J is TRBJ2-7 and V is TRBV30, with TRBD1 matching over 9 bases. The V and J ends lost 2 bases and 1 base, in that order; junction bases with no gene match: 12. This CDR3 comprises 17 residues. CDR1 GTSNPN and CDR2 SVGIG come from the germline V gene (reference sequence). CDR3 DNA sequence: TGTGCCTGGAGTTACGTCCCGGGACAGGGTGTTTCCTACGAGCAGTACTTC. Amino acids: CAWSYVPGQGVSYEQYF. The whole variable domain, remainder taken from reference TRBV30 and TRBJ2-7, is SQTIHQWPATLVQPVGSPLSLECTVEGTSNPNLYWYRQAAGRGLQLLFYSVGIGQISSEVPQNLSASRPQDRQFILSSKKLLLSDSGFYLCAWSYVPGQGVSYEQYFGPGTRLTVT.

The chain has TRBV2 and TRBJ2-7; 7 bases map to TRBD1. V trimming: 5 bases; J trimming: 12 bases; junction bases outside the gene matches: 22. The CDR3 totals 16 residues. CDR1 and CDR2 from the germline V gene are SNHLY and FYNNEI. The CDR3 DNA reads TGTGCCAGCAGTTACGATATTGGGACAGCCCCTACGTTGGTGTACTTC. Encoded protein: CASSYDIGTAPTLVYF.

The chain joins TRBV2 to TRBJ2-7; TRBD1 matches 9 bases. V lost 4 bases to trimming and J lost 4 bases; unmatched junction nucleotides: 5. CDR1 SNHLY and CDR2 FYNNEI come from the germline V gene. CDR3 length: 14 amino acids. CDR3 sequence reads: CASSVWDREYEQYF. The CDR3 nucleotides are TGTGCCAGCAGTGTTTGGGACAGGGAGTACGAGCAGTACTTC.

This chain connects TRBV7-3 to TRBJ1-1; 12 positions agree with TRBD1. The junction had 6 bases not matched to a gene; V was cut back by 3 bases and J by 7 bases. CDR1 and CDR2 from the germline V gene are SGHTA and FQGTGA. The CDR3 loop spans 15 amino acids. In nucleotides, the CDR3 is TGTGCCAGCAGCTTTACCGGGACAGGGGGCTGTGAAGCTTTCTTT. Translating it yields CASSFTGTGGCEAFF.

The gene calls are TRBV5-6 and TRBJ1-2; a possible D gene is TRBD1 (5 bases). Germline V CDR1 and CDR2: SGHDT, YYEEEE. Trimming pared 2 bases from V and 9 bases from J, leaving 23 bases between. The length of the CDR3 is 16 residues. The CDR3 is CASSFYQPRAGSSYTF. The CDR3 nucleotides are TGTGCCAGCAGCTTCTATCAACCCAGGGCAGGGTCGAGCTACACCTTC.

This sequence joins TRBV27 and TRBJ1-5; D remains ambiguous. V was cut by 0 bases and J by 2 bases, with 8 bases left in between. Germline CDR1 and CDR2: MNHEY and SMNVEV (reference sequence). This CDR3 is built from 15 residues. Here the CDR3 DNA reads TGTGCCAGCAGTTTATCGTACCAGGGCAATCAGCCCCAGCATTTT. Protein sequence: CASSLSYQGNQPQHF.

This CDR3 reads CASSLSRPGQGYGYTF. Here the CDR3 DNA reads TGTGCCAGCAGCCTCAGTAGACCGGGACAGGGCTATGGCTACACCTTC. The rearrangement links TRBV7-6 to TRBJ1-2; 9 nucleotides line up with TRBD1. With V trimmed by 5 bases and J by 4 bases, 11 bases remained unmatched. CDR3 length: 16 residues. The V gene's germline CDR1 is SGHVS and CDR2 FNYEAQ.

This clone has just a few counts. The rearrangement uses TRBV6-5 and TRBJ2-1; possibly TRBD2 for D (5 bases). Germline assignment: CDR1 MNHEY and CDR2 SVGAGI. This CDR3 is 15 amino acids long. V shed 0 bases and J shed 9 bases, with 15 bases lying between them. This CDR3 is CASSYSTGGLGEQFF. The CDR3 nucleotides are TGTGCCAGCAGTTACTCGACGGGCGGACTCGGTGAGCAGTTCTTC.

This clone was recorded a few times. The chain combines TRBV7-2 with TRBJ2-7, with 9 bases that match TRBD2. J was trimmed by 10 bases and V by 5 bases; bases with no gene match: 18. Looked up from germline, CDR1 is SGHTA and CDR2 is FQGNSA. There are 16 residues in the CDR3. CDR3 in amino acids: CASSPKGTSSGGLQYF. CDR3 DNA sequence: TGTGCCAGCAGCCCAAAAGGGACCTCCAGCGGGGGGCTACAGTACTTC.

The chain recombines TRBV7-9 with TRBJ2-1; tentatively, D is TRBD2 (5 bases). The CDR3 loop spans 14 amino acids. V lost 3 bases to trimming and J lost 10 bases, with 16 bases between them. The germline CDR1 and CDR2 sequences are SEHNR and FQNEAQ (reference sequence). This chain's CDR3 is CASSFVPAGGEQFF. DNA of the CDR3: TGTGCCAGCAGCTTCGTTCCCGCGGGCGGAGAGCAGTTCTTC. Looking up the rest from reference TRBV7-9 and TRBJ2-1 gives the full variable domain: DTGVSQNPRHKITKRGQNVTFRCDPISEHNRLYWYRQTLGQGPEFLTYFQNEAQLEKSRLLSDRFSAERPKGSFSTLEIQRTEQGDSAMYLCASSFVPAGGEQFFGPGTRLTVL.

The chain combines TRBV6-5 with TRBJ2-5; the D gene is possibly TRBD2 (5 bases). Deletions cut 5 bases from V and 4 bases from J, with 11 bases between. The CDR3 loop spans 13 amino acids. Per the germline V gene, CDR1 is MNHEY and CDR2 is SVGAGI. The CDR3 sequence: CASSREPRETQYF. CDR3 nucleotides: TGTGCCAGCAGTCGGGAACCTCGAGAGACCCAGTACTTC.

The J gene is TRBJ2-2, the V gene TRBV7-2, with a possible D match to TRBD1 (6 bases). V was trimmed by 5 bases and J by 7 bases, leaving 20 bases between them. The length of the CDR3 is 16 residues. In germline, CDR1 is SGHTA, CDR2 FQGNSA. The CDR3 DNA follows: TGTGCCAGCAGCCTAAATCGCCAGGGGTTGGGCGGGGAGCTGTTTTTT. Its translation: CASSLNRQGLGGELFF.

J is TRBJ2-5 and V is TRBV10-3, with 14 positions matching TRBD2. CDR1 is ENHRY and CDR2 is SYGVKD in the germline V gene. With 3 bases clipped from V and 4 bases from J, the junction kept 4 bases outside the gene matches. This CDR3 region has 16 residues. The CDR3 here is CAISDLTSGGGETQYF. The DNA for the CDR3 is TGTGCCATCAGTGACCTGACTAGCGGGGGGGGAGAGACCCAGTACTTC.

The chain links TRBV9 to TRBJ2-2, with D perhaps matching TRBD2 (5 bases). V lost 4 bases and J lost 7, with 17 bases in between. Germline lookup yields CDR1 SGDLS and CDR2 YYNGEE. The CDR3 runs to 15 residues. The CDR3 DNA reads TGTGCCAGCAGCCCCCCTCAGAGCGGCGGCGGGGAGCTGTTTTTT. Residues: CASSPPQSGGGELFF.

V and J are TRBV4-3 and TRBJ2-3, with D perhaps TRBD2 (7 bases). The CDR3 totals 16 residues. The V end was cut by 1 base, the J end by 6 bases, with 17 bases between. Germline CDR1 is LGHNA and CDR2 is YSLEER. The chain's CDR3 is CASSQAWGGAGDTQYF. DNA for the CDR3: TGCGCCAGCAGCCAAGCCTGGGGGGGGGCCGGGGATACGCAGTATTTT.

The gene calls are TRBV10-3 and TRBJ2-1, with 9 bases fitting TRBD1. Unmatched junction bases numbered 14, after V lost 10 bases and J lost 4 bases. This CDR3 has 16 amino acids. The germline CDR1 and CDR2 sequences are ENHRY and SYGVKD. The CDR3 DNA sequence: TGTGCCACCCGGGGGGAGGGGACAGGGTTGTACAATGAGCAGTTCTTC. Translation gives CATRGEGTGLYNEQFF.

V usage is TRBV2 and J usage is TRBJ1-6; no reliable D call. V lost 7 bases, J lost 5 bases, and 6 bases lay in between. The CDR3 totals 12 residues. Germline V CDR1 and CDR2: SNHLY, FYNNEI. CDR3 amino acids: CASMRDNSPLHF. The CDR3 DNA is TGTGCCAGCATGAGAGATAATTCACCCCTCCACTTT.

The chain combines TRBV9 with TRBJ1-1; D possibly corresponds to TRBD1 (5 bases). Trimming took off 2 bases at V and 4 bases at J, with 9 bases between the two ends. CDR3 size: 13 residues. In germline, CDR1 is SGDLS, CDR2 YYNGEE. CDR3 in amino acids: CASSVQGFTEAFF. CDR3 in DNA: TGTGCCAGCAGCGTGCAGGGATTCACTGAAGCTTTCTTT.

V and J are TRBV7-9 and TRBJ2-1; tentative D call: TRBD2 (5 bases). Germline V gives CDR1 SEHNR, CDR2 FQNEAQ (reference sequence). The CDR3 contains 16 residues. Trimming stripped 7 bases from V and 3 bases from J, with 19 bases between. Here the CDR3 reads CASTPPQRTYYNEQFF. CDR3 DNA sequence: TGTGCCAGCACCCCGCCACAGCGGACCTACTACAATGAGCAGTTCTTC.

This clone has more than one count but fewer than ten. The rearrangement uses TRBV18 and TRBJ2-5; 8 bases agree with TRBD1. V was clipped by 3 bases and J by 1 base; unmatched bases: 4. The CDR3 is 15 amino acids. CDR1 is KGHSH and CDR2 is LQKENI in the germline V gene. The CDR3 region has the DNA TGTGCCAGCTCACCTCTCAGGGGGCCCCAAGAGACCCAGTACTTC. It translates to CASSPLRGPQETQYF.

This clone turned up a few times. This chain connects TRBV25-1 to TRBJ2-5; the match to TRBD2 covers 12 bases. From germline, CDR1 is MGHDK and CDR2 SYGVNS. This CDR3 spans 15 amino acids. Trimming at V came to 3 bases and at J to 5 bases, leaving 4 bases not matched to a gene. The CDR3 spells CASSELAGGPETQYF. CDR3 DNA sequence: TGTGCCAGCAGTGAGCTAGCGGGGGGGCCTGAGACCCAGTACTTC.

The chain uses TRBV6-5 and TRBJ1-1, with 8 bases aligning to TRBD1. V dropped 5 bases and J dropped 5; count of bases not matched to a gene: 7. There are 14 residues in the CDR3. Germline V gene sequence: CDR1 MNHEY, CDR2 SVGAGI. CDR3 amino acids: CASSPWTGQTEAFF. Written as DNA, the CDR3 is TGTGCCAGCAGTCCTTGGACAGGGCAAACTGAAGCTTTCTTT.